This TCR beta chain originates from a study of neurological immune-mediated disorders. At least ten counts were recorded for this clonotype. Its antigen is undetermined. cDNA synthesis was performed by 5'RACE with 10-nucleotide random UMIs. TCRdb passed the 5' RACE reads through MiXCR, listing each CDR3 protein once. The sample records fewer than 35,000 distinct CDR3 sequences, 16% being singletons. The time point is: technical triplicate 3. Study findings and constraints: Expanded clones shared no CDR3 amino acid sequences across subjects, suggesting private repertoires in all groups. The level of TCR clonal expansion was highest in patients with HTLV-1-associated myelopathy and lowest in multiple sclerosis, where it fell below the level seen in healthy controls.

V lost 9 bases, J lost 5 bases, and 16 bases lay in between. CDR3 length: 14 residues. Looked up from germline, CDR1 is MGHRA and CDR2 is YSYEKL. The chain joins TRBV4-1 to TRBJ1-4; D might be TRBD1 (5 bases). The source material was CD4+ T cells from blood. The clonotype was recovered from a female donor with HTLV-1-associated myelopathy (HAM/TSP). The DNA of the CDR3 is TGCGCCAGTAGGCCGGGACGGCGAAATGAAAAACTGTTTTTT. It yields the protein CASRPGRRNEKLFF.